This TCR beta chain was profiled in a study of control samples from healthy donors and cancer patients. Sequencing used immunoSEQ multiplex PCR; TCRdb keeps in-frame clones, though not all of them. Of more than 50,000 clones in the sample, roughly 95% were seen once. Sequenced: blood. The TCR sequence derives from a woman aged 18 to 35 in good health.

The CDR3 DNA reads as TGTGCCAGCAGCTTGGCAGGGGGAGCTAACTATGGCTACACCTTC. Residues: CASSLAGGANYGYTF. The V gene is TRBV5-6, the J gene TRBJ1-2, with 7 bases matching TRBD1. The CDR3 length is 15 residues. V gave up 0 bases and J gave up 0 bases; unmatched junction bases: 2. From germline, CDR1 is SGHDT and CDR2 YYEEEE. Using reference TRBV5-6 and TRBJ1-2 for the parts outside the CDR3, the full variable domain is DAGVTQSPTHLIKTRGQQVTLRCSPKSGHDTVSWYQQALGQGPQFIFQYYEEEERQRGNFPDRFSGHQFPNYSSELNVNALLLGDSALYLCASSLAGGANYGYTFGSGTRLTVV.